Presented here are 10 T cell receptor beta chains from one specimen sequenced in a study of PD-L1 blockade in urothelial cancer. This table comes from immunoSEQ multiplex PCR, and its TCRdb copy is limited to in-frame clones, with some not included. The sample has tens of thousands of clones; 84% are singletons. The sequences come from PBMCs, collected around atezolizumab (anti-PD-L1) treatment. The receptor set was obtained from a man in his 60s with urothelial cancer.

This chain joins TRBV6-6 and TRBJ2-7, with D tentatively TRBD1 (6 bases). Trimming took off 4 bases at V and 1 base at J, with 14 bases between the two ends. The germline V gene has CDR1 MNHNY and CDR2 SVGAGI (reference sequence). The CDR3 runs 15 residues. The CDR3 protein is CASSSSGTNSYEQYF. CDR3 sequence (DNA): TGTGCCAGCAGTTCTTCCGGGACAAATTCCTACGAGCAGTACTTC.

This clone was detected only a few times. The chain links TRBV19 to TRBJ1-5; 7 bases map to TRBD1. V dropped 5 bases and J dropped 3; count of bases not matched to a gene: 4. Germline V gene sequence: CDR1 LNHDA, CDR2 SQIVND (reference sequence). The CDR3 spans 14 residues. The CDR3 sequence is CASSETGFNQPQHF. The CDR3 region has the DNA TGTGCCAGTAGTGAGACAGGGTTCAATCAGCCCCAGCATTTT.

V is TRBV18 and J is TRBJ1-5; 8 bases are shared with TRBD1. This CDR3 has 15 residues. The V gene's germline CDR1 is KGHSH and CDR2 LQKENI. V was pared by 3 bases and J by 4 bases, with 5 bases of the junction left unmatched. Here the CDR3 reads CASSPTGDVNQPQHF. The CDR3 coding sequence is TGTGCCAGCTCACCGACAGGGGACGTTAATCAGCCCCAGCATTTT.

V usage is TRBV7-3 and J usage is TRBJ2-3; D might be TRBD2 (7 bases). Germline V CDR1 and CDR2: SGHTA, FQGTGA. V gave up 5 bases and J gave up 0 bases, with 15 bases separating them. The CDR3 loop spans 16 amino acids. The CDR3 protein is CASSPQGRGSTDTQYF. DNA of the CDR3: TGTGCCAGCAGCCCTCAGGGGCGGGGGAGCACAGATACGCAGTATTTT.

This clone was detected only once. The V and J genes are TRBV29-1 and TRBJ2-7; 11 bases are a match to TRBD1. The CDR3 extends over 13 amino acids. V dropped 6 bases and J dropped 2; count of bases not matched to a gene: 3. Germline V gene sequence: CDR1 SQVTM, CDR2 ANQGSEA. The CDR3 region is CSVGQGAPYEQYF. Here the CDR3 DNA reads TGCAGCGTAGGACAGGGGGCCCCCTACGAGCAGTACTTC.

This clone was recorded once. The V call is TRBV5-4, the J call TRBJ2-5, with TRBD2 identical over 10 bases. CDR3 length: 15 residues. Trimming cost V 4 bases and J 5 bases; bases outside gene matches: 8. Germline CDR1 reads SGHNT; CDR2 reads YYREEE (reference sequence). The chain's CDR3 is CASSINLAGVETQYF. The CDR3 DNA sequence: TGTGCCAGCAGCATCAACCTAGCGGGAGTGGAGACCCAGTACTTC.

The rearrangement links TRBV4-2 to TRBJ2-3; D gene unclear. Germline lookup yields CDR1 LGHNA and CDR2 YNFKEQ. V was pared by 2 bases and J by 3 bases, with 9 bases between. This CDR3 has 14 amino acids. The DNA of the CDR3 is TGTGCCAGCAGCCAAAGCGCGGTAACAGATACGCAGTATTTT. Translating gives CASSQSAVTDTQYF.

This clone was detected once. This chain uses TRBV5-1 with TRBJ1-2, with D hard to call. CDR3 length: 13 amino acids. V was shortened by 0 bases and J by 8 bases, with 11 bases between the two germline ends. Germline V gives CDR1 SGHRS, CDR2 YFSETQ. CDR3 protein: CASSLAPTRGYTF. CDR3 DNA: TGCGCCAGCAGCTTGGCCCCAACCAGGGGCTACACCTTC.

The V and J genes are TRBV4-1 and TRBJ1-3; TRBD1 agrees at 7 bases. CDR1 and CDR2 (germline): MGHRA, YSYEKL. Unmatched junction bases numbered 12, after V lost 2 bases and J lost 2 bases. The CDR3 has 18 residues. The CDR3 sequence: CASSQKPPGQDTGNTIYF. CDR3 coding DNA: TGCGCCAGCAGCCAAAAGCCACCCGGACAGGACACTGGAAACACCATATATTTT.

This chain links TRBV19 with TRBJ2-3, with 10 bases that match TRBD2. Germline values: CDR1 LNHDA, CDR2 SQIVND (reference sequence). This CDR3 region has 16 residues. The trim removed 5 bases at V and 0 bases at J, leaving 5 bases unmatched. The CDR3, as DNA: TGTGCCAGTAGTCCCCGGACTAGCGGAAGCACAGATACGCAGTATTTT. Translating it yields CASSPRTSGSTDTQYF.